This TCR beta chain was obtained from a study of tumor-infiltrating lymphocytes in primary liver carcinoma. Concerning this clonotype: Its antigen is unidentified.

Priming with a constant-region primer yielded TCR beta cDNA from around 0.45 ug total RNA. Nested multiplex PCR, run for three rounds with slightly modified ARM-PCR, yielded TCR beta libraries. TCRdb re-derived calls from the multiplex PCR reads in MiXCR, one entry per CDR3 protein. Of some 120,000 distinct CDR3 sequences in the sample, 55% to 75% were seen once. Broader study findings: Only around 7.5-25% of top clones occurred in all five tumor regions. Tumor region pairs overlapped more than did tumor-adjacent and tumor-blood pairs.

Co-extracted RNA and DNA came from 20-30 mg of unsorted bulk tissue. This receptor was taken from a woman aged 55-70 years with primary liver carcinoma and hepatitis B virus infection. The sample was liver tumor tissue from sampling region 3. Noted subset: tumor region T3, left-lateral pole.

CDR3 in DNA: TGTGCTAGTGGTCCCGGACTAGTTGTGGATACGCAGTATTTT. It translates to CASGPGLVVDTQYF. The chain links TRBV12-5 to TRBJ2-3; 7 bases are a match to TRBD2. The J segment lost 6 bases and the V segment lost 5 bases, leaving 8 bases of the junction unmatched. The CDR3 totals 14 residues. Germline values: CDR1 LGHNT, CDR2 FRNRAP.